The text below deals with one T cell receptor beta chain. Its antigen is still unknown. Using immunoSEQ multiplex PCR, the repertoire was profiled, and TCRdb retains in-frame clones only, with some absent. The profile shows 150,000 to 200,000 clones, approximately 90% of them singletons. The data derive from a study of T cell responses to AZD1222 COVID-19 vaccine. Study information: Second-dose intervals near 4 or 12 weeks were combined. Findings of the study overall: Most donors were white British and more were female, and clonal diversity was possibly underestimated. Spike-specific TCR breadth and depth both grew after two AZD1222 doses. Across the whole spike, CD4 TCRs peaked at regions 160-218 and 743-854.

Sequencing was performed on peripheral blood, taken on day 0 of AZD1222 vaccination. The TCR comes from an adult in good health.

This chain's CDR3 is CASTLSDLYNEQFF. CDR3 nucleotides: TGTGCCAGCACCCTATCGGATCTCTACAATGAGCAGTTCTTC. The chain joins TRBV6-5 to TRBJ2-1; D gene ambiguous. Trimming pared 7 bases from V and 3 bases from J, leaving 13 bases between. This CDR3 is 14 amino acids long. Germline V gives CDR1 MNHEY, CDR2 SVGAGI.